A selection of T cell receptor beta chains follows, all from one sample in a study of blood T cell repertoires in COVID-19. The protocol was immunoSEQ multiplex PCR, while the TCRdb copy is restricted to in-frame clones and leaves out a portion. The table records a few hundred thousand clones, about nine tenths of them present only once. Sample: PBMCs or T cells enriched from blood (not recorded which). All receptors come from a woman aged 40 to 49 with acute COVID-19. Both conserved end residues are part of each CDR3. Each record gives: clone size, V gene, J gene, D gene, CDR3 DNA, CDR3 protein. The D gene is left open where the match is weak. Size is omitted from some rows. Given values are once, few, many or a class for expanded clones.

clone_size: -; v_call: TRBV24-1; j_call: TRBJ2-2; d_call: TRBD2; cdr3_nt: TGTGCCACCAGTGATTTGCGGGCACTAGCGGGAGACACCGGGGAGCTGTTTTTT; cdr3_aa: CATSDLRALAGDTGELFF
clone_size: few; v_call: TRBV27; j_call: TRBJ2-3; d_call: -; cdr3_nt: TGTGCCAGCGCCCTTCGCGAGACGCAGTATTTT; cdr3_aa: CASALRETQYF
clone_size: -; v_call: TRBV7-9; j_call: TRBJ1-2; d_call: -; cdr3_nt: TGTGCCAGCAGCCCCAGACAGGCCTATGGCTACACCTTC; cdr3_aa: CASSPRQAYGYTF
clone_size: -; v_call: TRBV18; j_call: TRBJ1-6; d_call: -; cdr3_nt: TGTGCCAGCTCACCCCAAGGGGATTCACCCCTCCACTTT; cdr3_aa: CASSPQGDSPLHF
clone_size: once; v_call: TRBV4-1; j_call: TRBJ2-1; d_call: -; cdr3_nt: TGCGCCAGCAGCCAAGAACCTAGCACGTTCTCCTACAATGAGCAGTTCTTC; cdr3_aa: CASSQEPSTFSYNEQFF
clone_size: -; v_call: TRBV2; j_call: TRBJ1-3; d_call: -; cdr3_nt: TGTGCCAGCACCAAGACAGGATTCTCTGGAAACACCATATATTTT; cdr3_aa: CASTKTGFSGNTIYF
clone_size: -; v_call: TRBV7-8; j_call: TRBJ2-7; d_call: TRBD1; cdr3_nt: TGTGCCAGCAGCTTAGAATTAACAGGGGGCTACGAGCAGTACTTC; cdr3_aa: CASSLELTGGYEQYF
clone_size: -; v_call: TRBV19; j_call: TRBJ1-1; d_call: -; cdr3_nt: TGTGCCAGTAGTCTAGCCTTGAACACTGAAGCTTTCTTT; cdr3_aa: CASSLALNTEAFF
clone_size: few; v_call: TRBV25-1; j_call: TRBJ1-4; d_call: -; cdr3_nt: TGTGCCAGCAGTGAATCGATTAGGGGAATTGTTAATGAAAAACTGTTTTTT; cdr3_aa: CASSESIRGIVNEKLFF
clone_size: -; v_call: TRBV2; j_call: TRBJ1-3; d_call: -; cdr3_nt: TGTGCCAGCAGTGTGGGGGGGCCAAGCTCTGGAAACACCATATATTTT; cdr3_aa: CASSVGGPSSGNTIYF
clone_size: -; v_call: TRBV2; j_call: TRBJ1-2; d_call: -; cdr3_nt: TGTGCCAGCAGTGAAGAGCCCCCGGGGGGCTACACCTTC; cdr3_aa: CASSEEPPGGYTF
clone_size: -; v_call: TRBV19; j_call: TRBJ1-2; d_call: TRBD1; cdr3_nt: TGTGCCAGTAGTGCTACAGGGGGCTCTGGCTACACCTTC; cdr3_aa: CASSATGGSGYTF
clone_size: -; v_call: TRBV4-3; j_call: TRBJ1-3; d_call: -; cdr3_nt: TGCGCCAGCAGCCAAGCCCCAGCAGGGTCCGGAAACACCATATATTTT; cdr3_aa: CASSQAPAGSGNTIYF
clone_size: once; v_call: TRBV9; j_call: TRBJ1-3; d_call: TRBD1; cdr3_nt: TGTGCCAGCAGCGCAGGGGGTGCGTTCTCTGGAAACACCATATATTTT; cdr3_aa: CASSAGGAFSGNTIYF
clone_size: -; v_call: TRBV23-1; j_call: TRBJ2-2; d_call: -; cdr3_nt: TGCGCCAGCAGTCAATCGAAGGGGCCGAACACCGGGGAGCTGTTTTTT; cdr3_aa: CASSQSKGPNTGELFF
clone_size: -; v_call: TRBV27; j_call: TRBJ1-2; d_call: -; cdr3_nt: TGTGCCAGCAGTGGGGCGCCCTACTATGGCTACACCTTC; cdr3_aa: CASSGAPYYGYTF
clone_size: once; v_call: TRBV7-9; j_call: TRBJ1-1; d_call: -; cdr3_nt: TGTGCCAGCAGCTTAGCTTCAGGCATGAACACTGAAGCTTTCTTT; cdr3_aa: CASSLASGMNTEAFF
clone_size: -; v_call: TRBV12-1; j_call: TRBJ1-2; d_call: -; cdr3_nt: TGTGCCAGCAGCTTTTACGCAGGTAACTATGGCTACACCTTC; cdr3_aa: CASSFYAGNYGYTF
clone_size: -; v_call: TRBV7-2; j_call: TRBJ2-3; d_call: -; cdr3_nt: TGTGCCAGCAGCTTAGGAACTAGGCTCCGTACAGATACGCAGTATTTT; cdr3_aa: CASSLGTRLRTDTQYF
clone_size: once; v_call: TRBV9; j_call: TRBJ2-2; d_call: -; cdr3_nt: TGTGCCAGCAGCGTAGTAACAGGGACCAACACCGGGGAGCTGTTTTTT; cdr3_aa: CASSVVTGTNTGELFF
clone_size: -; v_call: TRBV30; j_call: TRBJ2-7; d_call: TRBD1; cdr3_nt: TGTGCCTGGAGAGACAGGGCTGCTGGCGAGCAGTACTTC; cdr3_aa: CAWRDRAAGEQYF
clone_size: -; v_call: TRBV10-2; j_call: TRBJ2-3; d_call: -; cdr3_nt: TGCGCCAGCAGTCATACACCAATACCTAGCACAGATACGCAGTATTTT; cdr3_aa: CASSHTPIPSTDTQYF
clone_size: -; v_call: TRBV12-3/TRBV12-4; j_call: TRBJ2-2; d_call: -; cdr3_nt: TGTGCCAGCAGTTTGGAGGGAACCGGGGAGCTGTTTTTT; cdr3_aa: CASSLEGTGELFF
clone_size: -; v_call: TRBV12-3/TRBV12-4; j_call: TRBJ2-3; d_call: -; cdr3_nt: TGTGCCAGCAGTTTCGTCGAGTATACGCAGTATTTT; cdr3_aa: CASSFVEYTQYF
clone_size: -; v_call: TRBV7-2; j_call: TRBJ2-5; d_call: TRBD1; cdr3_nt: TGTGCCAGCAGCTTAAAATCACAGGGGGCCGGGGAGACCCAGTACTTC; cdr3_aa: CASSLKSQGAGETQYF
clone_size: -; v_call: TRBV10-3; j_call: TRBJ1-5; d_call: -; cdr3_nt: TGTGCCACCAGCGAAGGGGATGGAGGGATTCAGCCCCAGCATTTT; cdr3_aa: CATSEGDGGIQPQHF
clone_size: -; v_call: TRBV4-2; j_call: TRBJ2-2; d_call: -; cdr3_nt: TGTGCCAGCAGCCAAGATCTGTCCGGGGCCGGGGAGCTGTTTTTT; cdr3_aa: CASSQDLSGAGELFF
clone_size: -; v_call: TRBV4-1; j_call: TRBJ1-4; d_call: TRBD1; cdr3_nt: TGCGCCAGCAGCCAAGATGGGACAGGGGGCTTTGAAAAACTGTTTTTT; cdr3_aa: CASSQDGTGGFEKLFF
clone_size: -; v_call: TRBV27; j_call: TRBJ1-5; d_call: TRBD1; cdr3_nt: TGTGCCAGCAGATTAGGACAGGTCGGGGGACAGCCCCAGCATTTT; cdr3_aa: CASRLGQVGGQPQHF
clone_size: -; v_call: TRBV6-5; j_call: TRBJ1-5; d_call: TRBD1; cdr3_nt: TGTGCCGGTAAAGAGGCAGGGGGTGGTCAGCCCCAGCATTTT; cdr3_aa: CAGKEAGGGQPQHF
clone_size: -; v_call: TRBV7-2; j_call: TRBJ2-7; d_call: TRBD1; cdr3_nt: TGTGCCAGCAGCTTGGGACAGGGGGCGGGCGAGCAGTACTTC; cdr3_aa: CASSLGQGAGEQYF
clone_size: -; v_call: TRBV11-3; j_call: TRBJ1-3; d_call: -; cdr3_nt: TGTGCCAGCAGCTTAGGTAGAAGAAGGACTGGTGGAAACACCATATATTTT; cdr3_aa: CASSLGRRRTGGNTIYF
clone_size: -; v_call: TRBV25-1; j_call: TRBJ1-1; d_call: TRBD1; cdr3_nt: TGTGCCAGCAATTCACCGGGACAGGGGCACACTGAAGCTTTCTTT; cdr3_aa: CASNSPGQGHTEAFF
clone_size: -; v_call: TRBV29-1; j_call: TRBJ1-4; d_call: TRBD1; cdr3_nt: TGCAGCGCAACCCGGGACAGGGGGCGATTTGCAACTAATGAAAAACTGTTTTTT; cdr3_aa: CSATRDRGRFATNEKLFF
clone_size: -; v_call: TRBV5-1; j_call: TRBJ2-1; d_call: TRBD2; cdr3_nt: TGCGCCAGCAGCTGGCCCGTCCCCACAGGACGAGGGGCTAGCGGGAGGGCCGTCAATGAGCAGTTCTTC; cdr3_aa: CASSWPVPTGRGASGRAVNEQFF
clone_size: -; v_call: TRBV7-2; j_call: TRBJ2-1; d_call: TRBD2; cdr3_nt: TGTGCCAGCAGCTTACGGCTAGCGGACAATGAGCAGTTCTTC; cdr3_aa: CASSLRLADNEQFF
clone_size: -; v_call: TRBV30; j_call: TRBJ1-5; d_call: -; cdr3_nt: TGTGCCTGGAGTTCCAGGGGTTATCAGCCCCAGCATTTT; cdr3_aa: CAWSSRGYQPQHF
clone_size: -; v_call: TRBV5-8; j_call: TRBJ2-3; d_call: TRBD2; cdr3_nt: TGTGCCAGCAGCACGTGGACTAGCGGGGGCACAGATACGCAGTATTTT; cdr3_aa: CASSTWTSGGTDTQYF
clone_size: -; v_call: TRBV28; j_call: TRBJ2-7; d_call: TRBD1; cdr3_nt: TGTGCCAGCCAAAGAGGGGGCGGCTACGAGCAGTACTTC; cdr3_aa: CASQRGGGYEQYF
clone_size: -; v_call: TRBV7-8; j_call: TRBJ1-2; d_call: -; cdr3_nt: TGTGCCAGCAGCAGTGGGGGGTCCTATGGCTACACCTTC; cdr3_aa: CASSSGGSYGYTF
clone_size: -; v_call: TRBV2; j_call: TRBJ1-1; d_call: -; cdr3_nt: TGTGCCAGCAGTGAAAGTAAGGCCAGGCCCTCTGAAGCTTTCTTT; cdr3_aa: CASSESKARPSEAFF
clone_size: -; v_call: TRBV30; j_call: TRBJ1-2; d_call: TRBD1; cdr3_nt: TGTGCCTGGAGTTTGACAGGGAAAATAGGCTACACCTTC; cdr3_aa: CAWSLTGKIGYTF
clone_size: -; v_call: TRBV5-4; j_call: TRBJ2-1; d_call: TRBD2; cdr3_nt: TGTGCCAGCAGCTTGGGACTAGCGGGGACCAATGAGCAGTTCTTC; cdr3_aa: CASSLGLAGTNEQFF
clone_size: -; v_call: TRBV4-2; j_call: TRBJ1-2; d_call: TRBD1; cdr3_nt: TGTGCCAGCAGCCCCATCCCGGGACAGGGGACTAACTATGGCTACACCTTC; cdr3_aa: CASSPIPGQGTNYGYTF
clone_size: -; v_call: TRBV4-2; j_call: TRBJ2-3; d_call: TRBD2; cdr3_nt: TGTGCCAGCAGCCAAGAGGTAGCGGGGGGGCCGGATACGCAGTATTTT; cdr3_aa: CASSQEVAGGPDTQYF
clone_size: once; v_call: TRBV9; j_call: TRBJ1-6; d_call: -; cdr3_nt: TGTGCCAGCAGCCCGGGGGGACGGGCTAATTCACCCCTCCACTTT; cdr3_aa: CASSPGGRANSPLHF
clone_size: -; v_call: TRBV7-8; j_call: TRBJ2-1; d_call: TRBD1; cdr3_nt: TGTGCCAGCAGCTCCCCGGGACAGGGTGAGCAGTTCTTC; cdr3_aa: CASSSPGQGEQFF
clone_size: -; v_call: TRBV11-2; j_call: TRBJ1-2; d_call: -; cdr3_nt: TGTGCCAGCAGCCGGGAATACCTGGCTAGAACCTTC; cdr3_aa: CASSREYLARTF
clone_size: -; v_call: TRBV7-2; j_call: TRBJ1-5; d_call: TRBD1; cdr3_nt: TGTGCCAGCAGCTTGTTCCCCACAGGGGAGAACAATCAGCCCCAGCATTTT; cdr3_aa: CASSLFPTGENNQPQHF
clone_size: -; v_call: TRBV7-9; j_call: TRBJ1-4; d_call: TRBD1; cdr3_nt: TGTGCCAGCAGCCCTGGACAGGGTGAGGGTGAAAAACTGTTTTTT; cdr3_aa: CASSPGQGEGEKLFF
clone_size: -; v_call: TRBV10-2; j_call: TRBJ2-1; d_call: -; cdr3_nt: TGCGCCAGCGAATTCTCCTTTACAAATGAGCAGTTCTTC; cdr3_aa: CASEFSFTNEQFF
clone_size: once; v_call: TRBV7-2; j_call: TRBJ1-1; d_call: -; cdr3_nt: TGTGCCAGCAGACCGGACAGCGGTGTCTCTGAAGCTTTCTTT; cdr3_aa: CASRPDSGVSEAFF
clone_size: -; v_call: TRBV5-1; j_call: TRBJ1-3; d_call: -; cdr3_nt: TGCGCCATCCTGCGCAGGGCCAACCAAGACTCTGGAAACACCATATATTTT; cdr3_aa: CAILRRANQDSGNTIYF
clone_size: -; v_call: TRBV6-5; j_call: TRBJ1-5; d_call: -; cdr3_nt: TGTGCCAGCAGGAGAACAGGGTTCGGTCAGCCCCAGCATTTT; cdr3_aa: CASRRTGFGQPQHF
clone_size: -; v_call: TRBV30; j_call: TRBJ2-1; d_call: TRBD2; cdr3_nt: TGTGCCTGGAGTGTACGAGCGGGGGGGGATGAGCAGTTCTTC; cdr3_aa: CAWSVRAGGDEQFF
clone_size: -; v_call: TRBV4-3; j_call: TRBJ2-2; d_call: -; cdr3_nt: TGCGCCAGCAGCCAAGCCCCGGGGAGAACCGGGGAGCTGTTTTTT; cdr3_aa: CASSQAPGRTGELFF
clone_size: many; v_call: TRBV7-8; j_call: TRBJ1-4; d_call: TRBD1; cdr3_nt: TGTGCCAGCAGCTTAGCGCAGGGGGCGAGTGAAAAACTGTTTTTT; cdr3_aa: CASSLAQGASEKLFF
clone_size: -; v_call: TRBV7-6; j_call: TRBJ2-1; d_call: -; cdr3_nt: TGTGCCAGCAGCTTAGACGGGAGAATCTACAATGAGCAGTTCTTC; cdr3_aa: CASSLDGRIYNEQFF
clone_size: -; v_call: TRBV7-2; j_call: TRBJ1-2; d_call: TRBD1; cdr3_nt: TGTGCCAGCAGCTCGGACAGGGGATTTGGTGGCTACACCTTC; cdr3_aa: CASSSDRGFGGYTF
clone_size: -; v_call: TRBV3-1/TRBV3-2; j_call: TRBJ2-1; d_call: TRBD2; cdr3_nt: TGTGCCAGCAGCACGCGACTAGCACTTGAGCAGTTCTTC; cdr3_aa: CASSTRLALEQFF